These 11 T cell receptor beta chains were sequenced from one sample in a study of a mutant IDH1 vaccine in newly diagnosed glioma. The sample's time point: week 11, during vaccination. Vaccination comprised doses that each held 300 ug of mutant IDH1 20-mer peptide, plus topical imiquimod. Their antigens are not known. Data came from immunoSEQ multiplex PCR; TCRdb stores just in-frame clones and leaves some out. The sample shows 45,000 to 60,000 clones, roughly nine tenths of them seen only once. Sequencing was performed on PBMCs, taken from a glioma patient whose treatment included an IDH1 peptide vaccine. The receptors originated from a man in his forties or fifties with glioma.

In nucleotides, the CDR3 is TGTGCCAGCAGCCAAGAGCTAGCGGAGGGAGATACGCAGTATTTT. The encoded protein is CASSQELAEGDTQYF. The chain links TRBV4-2 to TRBJ2-3; 7 bases are a match to TRBD2. Germline assignment: CDR1 LGHNA and CDR2 YNFKEQ. J lost 5 bases, V lost 0 bases, and 5 bases had no gene match. The CDR3 is 15 residues long.

As DNA, the CDR3 is TGCGCCAGCAGCTTATCCGGGACAAGCCAAGAGACCCAGTACTTC. Amino acids: CASSLSGTSQETQYF. The rearrangement joins TRBV5-1 to TRBJ2-5; perhaps TRBD1 as D (6 bases). This CDR3 is 15 amino acids long. Germline CDR1 SGHRS, CDR2 YFSETQ. The V end was cut by 2 bases, the J end by 1 base, with 12 bases between.

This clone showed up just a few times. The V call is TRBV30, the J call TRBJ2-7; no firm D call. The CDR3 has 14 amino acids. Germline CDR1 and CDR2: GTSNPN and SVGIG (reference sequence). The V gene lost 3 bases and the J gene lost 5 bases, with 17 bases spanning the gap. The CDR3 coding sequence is TGTGCCTGGAGAAAAGTGCTTCAAAGCCACGAGCAGTACTTC. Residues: CAWRKVLQSHEQYF.

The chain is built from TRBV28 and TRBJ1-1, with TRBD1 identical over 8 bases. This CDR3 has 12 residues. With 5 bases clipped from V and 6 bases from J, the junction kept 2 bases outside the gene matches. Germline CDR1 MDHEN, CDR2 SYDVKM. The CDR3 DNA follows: TGTGCCAGCAGTAGGACAGGGTCTGAAGCTTTCTTT. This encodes CASSRTGSEAFF.

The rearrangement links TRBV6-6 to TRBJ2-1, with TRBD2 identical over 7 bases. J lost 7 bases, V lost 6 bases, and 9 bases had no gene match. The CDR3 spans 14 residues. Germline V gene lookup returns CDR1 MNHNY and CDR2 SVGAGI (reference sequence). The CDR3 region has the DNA TGTGCCAGCAGGCGAGGACTAGGTATGAATGAGCAGTTCTTC. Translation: CASRRGLGMNEQFF.

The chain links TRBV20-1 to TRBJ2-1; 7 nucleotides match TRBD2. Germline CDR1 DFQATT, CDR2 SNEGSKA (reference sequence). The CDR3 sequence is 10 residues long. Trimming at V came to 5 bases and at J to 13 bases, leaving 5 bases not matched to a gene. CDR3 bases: TGCAGTGCTCACCCGGGACTACAGTTCTTC. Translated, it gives CSAHPGLQFF.

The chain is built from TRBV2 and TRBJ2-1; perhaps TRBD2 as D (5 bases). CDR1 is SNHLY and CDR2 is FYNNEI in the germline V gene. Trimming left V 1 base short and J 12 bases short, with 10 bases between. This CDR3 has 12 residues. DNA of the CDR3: TGTGCCAGCAGTGAAGGTTCCCGGGGGCAGTTCTTC. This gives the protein CASSEGSRGQFF.

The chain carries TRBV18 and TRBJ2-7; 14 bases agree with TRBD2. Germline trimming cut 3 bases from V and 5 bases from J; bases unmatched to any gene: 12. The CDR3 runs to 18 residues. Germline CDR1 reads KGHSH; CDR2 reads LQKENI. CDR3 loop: CASSPEGLAGGLRNEQYF. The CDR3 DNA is TGTGCCAGCTCACCGGAAGGACTAGCGGGAGGTTTGCGGAACGAGCAGTACTTC.

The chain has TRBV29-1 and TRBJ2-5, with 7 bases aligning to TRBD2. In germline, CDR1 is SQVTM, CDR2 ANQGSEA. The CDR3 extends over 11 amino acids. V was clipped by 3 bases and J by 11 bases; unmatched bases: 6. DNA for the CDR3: TGCAGCGTTGACCGGGGGAGGGAGCAGTACTTC. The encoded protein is CSVDRGREQYF. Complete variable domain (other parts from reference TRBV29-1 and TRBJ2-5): SAVISQKPSRDICQRGTSLTIQCQVDSQVTMMFWYRQQPGQSLTLIATANQGSEATYESGFVIDKFPISRPNLTFSTLTVSNMSPEDSSIYLCSVDRGREQYFGPGTRLLVL.

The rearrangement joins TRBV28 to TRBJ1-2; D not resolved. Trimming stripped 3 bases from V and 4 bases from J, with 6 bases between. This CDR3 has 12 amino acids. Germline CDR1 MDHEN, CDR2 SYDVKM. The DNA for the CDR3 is TGTGCCAGCAGTTTTCTCGGCTATGGCTACACCTTC. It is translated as CASSFLGYGYTF.

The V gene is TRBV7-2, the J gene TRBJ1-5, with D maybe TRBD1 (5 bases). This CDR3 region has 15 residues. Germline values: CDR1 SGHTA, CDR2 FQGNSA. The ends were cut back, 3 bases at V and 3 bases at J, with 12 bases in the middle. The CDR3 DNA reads TGTGCCAGCAGCTTCTTGCGACAGAACAATCAGCCCCAGCATTTT. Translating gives CASSFLRQNNQPQHF.